Presented here are 29 T cell receptor beta chains from one specimen sequenced in a study of blood T cell repertoires in COVID-19. Libraries were prepared by immunoSEQ multiplex PCR; TCRdb keeps only in-frame clonotypes and omits some of them. The top ten clones hold approximately 3.4% of a sample with 100,000 to 120,000 clones, approximately 90% of them seen once. Sequencing was done on a sample of peripheral blood. The source of these receptors is a woman between 50 and 59 years old with acute or convalescent COVID-19.

This clone was counted a few times. The gene calls are TRBV30 and TRBJ1-1; the match to TRBD1 covers 11 bases. The germline CDR1 and CDR2 sequences are GTSNPN and SVGIG (reference sequence). The ends lost 1 base at V and 2 bases at J; junction bases unmatched: 3. This CDR3 is built from 15 residues. CDR3 in DNA: TGTGCCTGGAGTGCCTGGACAGGGGGCAACACTGAAGCTTTCTTT. Translated, it gives CAWSAWTGGNTEAFF.

This sequence joins TRBV19 and TRBJ2-1; 9 nucleotides line up with TRBD2. V shed 6 bases and J 5 bases; nucleotides not matched to a gene: 5. The CDR3 totals 14 residues. Germline V gene lookup returns CDR1 LNHDA and CDR2 SQIVND (reference sequence). CDR3 DNA: TGTGCCAGTAGGACTAGCGGCCCCAACAATGAGCAGTTCTTC. Protein product: CASRTSGPNNEQFF.

V gene TRBV15 combines with J gene TRBJ2-1; TRBD1 might be the D (6 bases). The CDR3 runs 16 residues. Germline V gives CDR1 LNHNV, CDR2 YYDKDF (reference sequence). Trimming took off 0 bases at V and 7 bases at J, with 16 bases between the two ends. The CDR3 here is CATSRDRGSGLNEQFF. The CDR3 nucleotides are TGTGCCACCAGCAGAGATAGGGGGAGTGGGTTAAATGAGCAGTTCTTC.

The rearrangement joins TRBV12-3 or TRBV12-4 to TRBJ1-1; D ambiguous. The CDR3 consists of 13 residues. Trimming took off 5 bases at V and 1 base at J, with 8 bases between the two ends. The CDR3 sequence is CASSPTSNTEAFF. CDR3 DNA sequence: TGTGCCAGCAGTCCTACCTCGAACACTGAAGCTTTCTTT.

The J gene is TRBJ2-2, the V gene TRBV6-5; 7 nucleotides agree with TRBD2. The germline V gene has CDR1 MNHEY and CDR2 SVGAGI. The CDR3 is 14 amino acids. Unmatched junction bases numbered 6, after V lost 8 bases and J lost 3 bases. CDR3 region: CASSLAGDTGELFF. CDR3 bases: TGTGCCAGCTCTCTGGCGGGAGACACCGGGGAGCTGTTTTTT.

V is TRBV5-8 and J is TRBJ1-5, with D hard to call. The germline V gene has CDR1 SGHTS and CDR2 YDEGEE. V was shortened by 4 bases and J by 0 bases, with 8 bases between the two germline ends. This CDR3 comprises 14 residues. Written as DNA, the CDR3 is TGTGCCAGCAGCGGAGGGTATAGCAATCAGCCCCAGCATTTT. Translation: CASSGGYSNQPQHF.

The chain uses TRBV5-1 and TRBJ2-2, with D maybe TRBD2 (5 bases). This CDR3 is built from 15 residues. Germline CDR1 SGHRS, CDR2 YFSETQ. Trimming stripped 1 base from V and 0 bases from J, with 7 bases between. As DNA, the CDR3 is TGCGCCAGCAGCTTGCCGGGGACGAACACCGGGGAGCTGTTTTTT. It encodes CASSLPGTNTGELFF.

J is TRBJ2-7 and V is TRBV11-3, with 9 bases fitting TRBD1. The CDR3 contains 14 residues. Germline V CDR1 and CDR2: SGHNT, YENEEA. J lost 5 bases, V lost 1 base, and 3 bases had no gene match. The DNA of the CDR3 is TGTGCCAGCAGCTTAGGGGACAGGGACGACGAGCAGTACTTC. It is translated as CASSLGDRDDEQYF. The variable domain in full, with the rest retrieved from reference TRBV11-3 and TRBJ2-7, is EAGVVQSPRYKIIEKKQPVAFWCNPISGHNTLYWYLQNLGQGPELLIRYENEEAVDDSQLPKDRFSAERLKGVDSTLKIQPAELGDSAVYLCASSLGDRDDEQYFGPGTRLTVT.

The chain couples TRBV6-4 to TRBJ2-3; 9 nucleotides align to TRBD2. Germline V lookup: CDR1 MRHNA, CDR2 SNTAGT. This CDR3 contains 16 residues. J was trimmed by 6 bases and V by 2 bases; bases with no gene match: 9. CDR3 protein: CASSDDFSGSHDTQYF. The CDR3 DNA reads as TGTGCCAGCAGTGACGACTTTAGCGGGAGCCACGATACGCAGTATTTT.

V is TRBV4-2 and J is TRBJ1-4; D gene ambiguous. The CDR3 consists of 14 residues. V lost 2 bases, J lost 8 bases, and 12 bases lay in between. CDR1 is LGHNA and CDR2 is YNFKEQ in the germline V gene. The CDR3 DNA follows: TGTGCCAGCAGCCAAACTCGGGGAGGGGAAAAACTGTTTTTT. Protein product: CASSQTRGGEKLFF.

The chain links TRBV3-1 (or the pseudogene TRBV3-2) to TRBJ1-3; 8 bases are a match to TRBD1. This CDR3 region has 18 residues. Germline lookup yields CDR1 LGHDT and CDR2 YNNKEL (reference sequence). Germline trimming cut 6 bases from V and 1 base from J; bases unmatched to any gene: 14. CDR3 sequence: CASSSDRGRFLSGNTIYF. CDR3 in DNA: TGTGCCAGCAGTTCCGACAGGGGCCGTTTCTTATCTGGAAACACCATATATTTT.

This chain joins TRBV11-2 and TRBJ2-1; D is uncertain. The germline V and J ends were trimmed by 7 bases and 0 bases, with 10 bases remaining between them. In germline, CDR1 is SGHAT, CDR2 FQNNGV. The CDR3 consists of 14 residues. The CDR3 nucleotides are TGTGCCAGCACCCGGTCGTACTCCTACAATGAGCAGTTCTTC. This codes for CASTRSYSYNEQFF.

This clone was counted once. This CDR3 reads CASSESPGGVSYNSPLHF. The CDR3 DNA follows: TGCGCCAGCAGTGAGTCGCCGGGTGGCGTGTCCTATAATTCACCCCTCCACTTT. The J gene is TRBJ1-6, the V gene TRBV10-2; D gene uncertain. Germline CDR1 is WSHSY and CDR2 is SAAADI. The CDR3 is 18 amino acids. Trimming removed 0 bases from V and 1 base from J, with 13 bases in between.

This clone turned up a few times. The V and J genes are TRBV28 and TRBJ2-7, with D uncertain. The CDR3 has 14 residues. Germline V CDR1 and CDR2: MDHEN, SYDVKM. The germline V and J ends were trimmed by 2 bases and 7 bases, with 15 bases remaining between them. CDR3 sequence: CASSLGGGVREQYF. In DNA, the CDR3 is TGTGCCAGCAGTTTAGGTGGTGGAGTTCGGGAGCAGTACTTC.

The V call is TRBV2, the J call TRBJ2-5; 10 bases match TRBD1. Germline trimming cut 6 bases from V and 0 bases from J; bases unmatched to any gene: 4. CDR3 length: 15 residues. In germline, CDR1 is SNHLY, CDR2 FYNNEI. CDR3 region: CASSRDRGHQETQYF. The CDR3 nucleotides read TGTGCCAGCAGCCGGGACAGGGGACACCAAGAGACCCAGTACTTC. Complete variable domain (other parts from reference TRBV2 and TRBJ2-5): EPEVTQTPSHQVTQMGQEVILRCVPISNHLYFYWYRQILGQKVEFLVSFYNNEISEKSEIFDDQFSVERPDGSNFTLKIRSTKLEDSAMYFCASSRDRGHQETQYFGPGTRLLVL.

The rearrangement links TRBV3-1 (or the pseudogene TRBV3-2) to TRBJ2-7; a weak D match, TRBD2 (5 bases). This CDR3 spans 13 amino acids. CDR1 is LGHDT, CDR2 YNNKEL, per germline (reference sequence). V was trimmed by 3 bases and J by 3 bases, leaving 9 bases between them. The CDR3, as DNA: TGTGCCAGCAGCCAGGTTGAGGGCTACGAGCAGTACTTC. Amino acid sequence: CASSQVEGYEQYF.

On this clone: At one end, the junction sequence differs from germline, possibly due to a read error. The CDR3 here is CASSFDISSAVF. For the CDR3, the DNA is TGTGCCAGCAGCTTCGACATATCCTCCGCTGTCTTC. The chain joins TRBV3-1 (or the pseudogene TRBV3-2) to TRBJ2-1; D gene uncertain. Germline V gene lookup returns CDR1 LGHDT and CDR2 YNNKEL (reference sequence). This CDR3 region has 12 residues.

This chain joins TRBV19 and TRBJ2-2; maybe TRBD2 (6 bases). This CDR3 is built from 13 residues. Germline values: CDR1 LNHDA, CDR2 SQIVND (reference sequence). Trimming took 6 bases from V and 2 from J, leaving 7 bases between them. This chain's CDR3 is CASSGSNTGELFF. The CDR3 DNA reads TGTGCCAGTAGCGGGAGTAACACCGGGGAGCTGTTTTTT.

This clone was detected once. This chain links TRBV5-1 with TRBJ1-1, with 9 bases identical to TRBD1. V was pared by 2 bases and J by 3 bases, with 2 bases of the junction left unmatched. Germline V lookup: CDR1 SGHRS, CDR2 YFSETQ. The CDR3 has 14 residues. The CDR3 here is CASSFDRGDTEAFF. CDR3 nucleotides: TGCGCCAGCAGCTTCGACAGGGGGGACACTGAAGCTTTCTTT.

The chain couples TRBV28 to TRBJ2-4; D call uncertain. CDR1 is MDHEN, CDR2 SYDVKM, per germline. There are 12 residues in the CDR3. The V and J ends lost 2 bases and 4 bases respectively, with 3 bases between them. The CDR3 loop is CASSLLKNIQYF. The DNA of the CDR3 is TGTGCCAGCAGTTTACTTAAAAACATTCAGTACTTC.

The chain couples TRBV3-1 (or the pseudogene TRBV3-2) to TRBJ2-5; 9 positions match TRBD2. V lost 3 bases and J lost 6; bases outside the gene matches: 11. Germline CDR1 reads LGHDT; CDR2 reads YNNKEL (reference sequence). The CDR3 has 16 residues. CDR3 region: CASSQGLAGALKTQYF. The CDR3 DNA reads TGTGCCAGCAGCCAGGGATTAGCGGGAGCTCTTAAGACCCAGTACTTC.

V gene TRBV28 combines with J gene TRBJ2-1, with TRBD2 as a possible D gene (5 bases). The CDR3 contains 14 residues. The ends were cut back, 2 bases at V and 11 bases at J, with 16 bases in the middle. Germline V lookup: CDR1 MDHEN, CDR2 SYDVKM. CDR3 loop: CASSLITGLPQQFF. The DNA for the CDR3 is TGTGCCAGCAGTTTAATCACCGGACTGCCCCAGCAGTTCTTC.

The gene calls are TRBV19 and TRBJ2-2, with 7 bases aligning to TRBD1. Looked up from germline, CDR1 is LNHDA and CDR2 is SQIVND (reference sequence). This CDR3 region has 14 residues. After removal of 6 bases from V and 3 bases from J, the junction contained 4 bases not matched to a gene. CDR3 DNA sequence: TGTGCCAGTAGCCCCGACAGGGACACCGGGGAGCTGTTTTTT. It translates to CASSPDRDTGELFF.

The chain uses TRBV19 and TRBJ1-5; D call uncertain. CDR3 length: 14 residues. The V and J ends lost 3 bases and 3 bases respectively, with 9 bases between them. Looked up from germline, CDR1 is LNHDA and CDR2 is SQIVND (reference sequence). DNA for the CDR3: TGTGCCAGTAGTATGGGAGGGAACAATCAGCCCCAGCATTTT. As protein: CASSMGGNNQPQHF. Combining the CDR3 with reference TRBV19 and TRBJ1-5 gives the whole variable domain DGGITQSPKYLFRKEGQNVTLSCEQNLNHDAMYWYRQDPGQGLRLIYYSQIVNDFQKGDIAEGYSVSREKKESFPLTVTSAQKNPTAFYLCASSMGGNNQPQHFGDGTRLSIL.

The chain has TRBV23-1 and TRBJ2-1; D might be TRBD2 (5 bases). TRBV23-1 is an open reading frame whose function is uncertain. This CDR3 region has 14 residues. Trimming took off 5 bases at V and 4 bases at J, with 12 bases between the two ends. The CDR3 DNA reads TGCGCCAGCAGTTATGGGGAGCAGTACAATGAGCAGTTCTTC. As protein: CASSYGEQYNEQFF.

V usage is TRBV2 and J usage is TRBJ2-5, with D perhaps matching TRBD2 (5 bases). Trimming pared 3 bases from V and 7 bases from J, leaving 12 bases between. The CDR3 is 13 residues long. Germline lookup yields CDR1 SNHLY and CDR2 FYNNEI. The CDR3 protein is CASSETLGGTQYF. The CDR3 DNA follows: TGTGCCAGCAGTGAGACCTTAGGAGGGACCCAGTACTTC.

The gene calls are TRBV19 and TRBJ2-1, with 9 bases aligning to TRBD2. CDR1 LNHDA and CDR2 SQIVND come from the germline V gene (reference sequence). CDR3 length: 19 residues. With 0 bases clipped from V and 9 bases from J, the junction kept 18 bases outside the gene matches. The CDR3 is CASSIEPRLAENLRGEQFF. CDR3 sequence (DNA): TGTGCCAGTAGTATAGAACCCAGACTAGCGGAGAACCTGAGGGGTGAGCAGTTCTTC.

The gene calls are TRBV9 and TRBJ2-3, with 8 bases fitting TRBD2. Trimming removed 2 bases from V and 2 bases from J; junction bases left unmatched: 4. This CDR3 has 15 amino acids. Germline assignment: CDR1 SGDLS and CDR2 YYNGEE. The CDR3 DNA is TGTGCCAGCAGCGTGAGAGCGGGAGCCACAGATACGCAGTATTTT. Residues: CASSVRAGATDTQYF.

The V gene is TRBV5-1, the J gene TRBJ1-1; D remains ambiguous. Germline values: CDR1 SGHRS, CDR2 YFSETQ. The CDR3 is made up of 15 amino acids. V dropped 4 bases and J dropped 1 base, with 14 bases sitting between them. CDR3 nucleotide sequence: TGCGCCAGCAGCCTCGGACTGACCAAGAACACTGAAGCTTTCTTT. It translates to CASSLGLTKNTEAFF.